There are a few counts of the clone carrying this TCR beta chain. Its matching antigen is unknown. TCRdb re-derived calls from the 5' RACE reads in MiXCR, one entry per CDR3 protein. This table holds 470,000 or so distinct CDR3 sequences, 15% to 20% found once. The sample is drawn from a study of T-cell memory formation after mild COVID-19. Looking at the study overall: Largely, TCR clusters stayed within a single donor.

Germline lookup yields CDR1 KGHDR and CDR2 SFDVKD. The CDR3 extends over 14 amino acids. V was pared by 8 bases and J by 1 base, with 10 bases between. General observations from the study: Some clones that responded were present in memory (sampled pre-infection), which suggests cross-reactive memory joined.

Sequencing used PBMCs or a T cell subset sorted from them (not recorded which). The receptor was derived from an adult woman who had mild COVID-19 (a few samples of this study predate the infection). Cell type and time point are not known. The V call is TRBV24-1, the J call TRBJ2-2, with a possible D match to TRBD2 (6 bases). The CDR3 region is CATKEGWNTGELFF. The CDR3 DNA follows: TGTGCCACCAAGGAGGGCTGGAACACCGGGGAGCTGTTTTTT.